The 2 T cell receptor beta chains presented below share a single source sample, sequenced in a study of blood T cell repertoires in COVID-19. Measured with immunoSEQ multiplex PCR; TCRdb has only the in-frame clones, and not every one. The sample yields tens of thousands of clones, approximately 90% seen once. The sample comprised peripheral blood. The receptors originated from a man in his 70s with active or convalescent COVID-19.

V and J are TRBV15 and TRBJ1-1; 11 nucleotides agree with TRBD1. Looked up from germline, CDR1 is LNHNV and CDR2 is YYDKDF (reference sequence). The CDR3 extends over 14 amino acids. The ends lost 3 bases at V and 7 bases at J; junction bases unmatched: 4. The CDR3 region has the DNA TGTGCCACCAGCAGGGACAGGGGGCAAGTTGAAGCTTTCTTT. Protein sequence: CATSRDRGQVEAFF.

This clone was recorded once. V usage is TRBV5-6 and J usage is TRBJ1-1, with a tentative D call TRBD1 (6 bases). Trimming took off 7 bases at V and 0 bases at J, with 16 bases between the two ends. CDR3 length: 15 amino acids. The germline V gene has CDR1 SGHDT and CDR2 YYEEEE. The CDR3 loop is CASHQVDSMNTEAFF. The CDR3, as DNA: TGTGCCAGCCATCAGGTGGACAGCATGAACACTGAAGCTTTCTTT.